The 30 T cell receptor beta chains below come from one sample, sequenced in a study of graft-versus-host responses after intestinal transplantation (dated by TCRdb to the early 2020s). The library was produced with the immunoSEQ multiplex PCR assay. This immuneACCESS table, as held by TCRdb, lists in-frame sequences with V and J called but not all clones. Of the missing ones, under half trace to an unresolved V gene in checked studies; the others have no known cause. This sample has 7,500 to 10,000 clones in its table, and around 94% of those were observed once. The ten largest clones add up to 2% to 2.5% of the sample. The sample consisted of PBMCs, taken 8 days after intestinal transplant. Receptor source: a human patient who received an intestinal transplant, so some T cells may come from the graft donor.

The V call is TRBV27, the J call TRBJ2-3, with D uncertain. The CDR3 is 15 amino acids. The V gene's germline CDR1 is MNHEY and CDR2 SMNVEV (reference sequence). The ends were cut back, 0 bases at V and 0 bases at J, with 7 bases in the middle. The CDR3 DNA reads as TGTGCCAGCAGTTTATCGGCTAAGAGCACAGATACGCAGTATTTT. It yields the protein CASSLSAKSTDTQYF.

The chain couples TRBV5-6 to TRBJ1-2; TRBD1 matches 7 bases. Trimming cost V 0 bases and J 6 bases; bases outside gene matches: 5. The CDR3 covers 14 residues. Germline V gene lookup returns CDR1 SGHDT and CDR2 YYEEEE. The CDR3 loop is CASSLALGGDGYTF. The DNA of the CDR3 is TGTGCCAGCAGCTTGGCCTTAGGGGGCGATGGCTACACCTTC.

In DNA, the CDR3 is TGTGCCAGCAGCGAGACAGTGATCTCCTACGAGCAGTACTTC. It specifies CASSETVISYEQYF. The chain is built from TRBV5-6 and TRBJ2-5; the D gene is possibly TRBD1 (5 bases). Judging by the DNA end, TRBJ2-7 fits better; the J call may be wrong. The CDR3 has 14 residues. The V gene's germline CDR1 is SGHDT and CDR2 YYEEEE.

The rearrangement links TRBV5-1 to TRBJ2-5; D is unclear. Germline V gives CDR1 SGHRS, CDR2 YFSETQ. This CDR3 contains 13 residues. V was trimmed by 2 bases and J by 0 bases, leaving 5 bases between them. The CDR3 sequence is CASSLEYQETQYF. DNA of the CDR3: TGCGCCAGCAGCTTAGAGTACCAAGAGACCCAGTACTTC. Based on the CDR3 plus reference TRBV5-1 and TRBJ2-5, the full variable domain is KAGVTQTPRYLIKTRGQQVTLSCSPISGHRSVSWYQQTPGQGLQFLFEYFSETQRNKGNFPGRFSGRQFSNSRSEMNVSTLELGDSALYLCASSLEYQETQYFGPGTRLLVL.

This sequence joins TRBV28 and TRBJ2-1; D is unresolved. The V and J ends lost 4 bases and 6 bases respectively, with 16 bases between them. CDR3 length: 15 amino acids. In germline, CDR1 is MDHEN, CDR2 SYDVKM. CDR3 protein: CASSWSGWSGNEQFF. As DNA, the CDR3 is TGTGCCAGCAGTTGGTCTGGGTGGTCGGGCAATGAGCAGTTCTTC.

The chain couples TRBV18 to TRBJ2-3; D tentatively reads TRBD1 or TRBD2 (5 bases each). V was shortened by 2 bases and J by 4 bases, with 13 bases between the two germline ends. The CDR3 runs to 15 residues. Germline-derived CDR1 and CDR2 are KGHSH and LQKENI. The CDR3 spells CASSPGGVPADTQYF. For the CDR3, the DNA is TGTGCCAGCTCACCAGGGGGAGTGCCGGCAGATACGCAGTATTTT.

CDR3 DNA sequence: TGTGCCAGCAGCCTGGGACTACAGGCAGATACGCAGTATTTT. Encoded protein: CASSLGLQADTQYF. V usage is TRBV4-2 and J usage is TRBJ2-3; TRBD2 matches 7 bases. Germline V gene sequence: CDR1 LGHNA, CDR2 YNFKEQ. This CDR3 contains 14 residues. The V and J ends lost 4 bases and 4 bases, in that order; junction bases with no gene match: 5.

The chain links TRBV5-1 to TRBJ1-2; 10 positions match TRBD1. Germline V CDR1 and CDR2: SGHRS, YFSETQ. With V trimmed by 0 bases and J by 8 bases, 1 base remained unmatched. The CDR3 length is 13 residues. CDR3 sequence: CASSLEGQGGYTF. The CDR3 region has the DNA TGCGCCAGCAGCTTGGAGGGACAGGGGGGCTACACCTTC.

This clone appeared a single time. The chain employs TRBV5-1 and TRBJ2-1, with 11 bases aligning to TRBD2. CDR1 SGHRS and CDR2 YFSETQ come from the germline V gene. Unmatched junction bases numbered 10, after V lost 0 bases and J lost 8 bases. CDR3 length equals 17 residues. CDR3 DNA: TGCGCCAGCAGCTTGGTTCCGGCTAGCGGGGGGCGGGATGAGCAGTTCTTC. It encodes CASSLVPASGGRDEQFF.

The chain is built from TRBV7-9 and TRBJ2-7; possibly TRBD1 or TRBD2 for D (5 bases each). This CDR3 comprises 12 residues. The V and J ends lost 3 bases and 5 bases respectively, with 8 bases between them. Germline values: CDR1 SEHNR, CDR2 FQNEAQ (reference sequence). The CDR3 region is CASSLMGDEQYF. The CDR3 DNA is TGTGCCAGCAGCTTGATGGGGGACGAGCAGTACTTC.

As DNA, the CDR3 is TGCGCCAGCAGCCAACCACAGTCCAATGAGCAGTTCTTC. Translated, it gives CASSQPQSNEQFF. This chain links TRBV4-1 with TRBJ2-1, with no clear D. Trimming pared 2 bases from V and 6 bases from J, leaving 8 bases between. CDR3 size: 13 residues. Germline CDR1 and CDR2: MGHRA and YSYEKL.

This chain connects TRBV6-1 to TRBJ1-1; no definite D call. Germline V lookup: CDR1 MNHNS, CDR2 SASEGT. V lost 6 bases to trimming and J lost 8 bases, with 16 bases between them. The CDR3 extends over 13 amino acids. The CDR3 region has the DNA TGTGCCAGCAGCCCTATAGGTAGAGCCGAAGCTTTCTTT. This sequence encodes CASSPIGRAEAFF.

The rearrangement uses TRBV2 and TRBJ2-5, with D unresolved. The CDR3 is made up of 15 amino acids. The germline V gene has CDR1 SNHLY and CDR2 FYNNEI. V was clipped by 2 bases and J by 0 bases, with 10 bases between them. CDR3 nucleotides: TGTGCCAGCAGTGAAACTACGCGGAACCAAGAGACCCAGTACTTC. Translated, it gives CASSETTRNQETQYF.

V is TRBV28 and J is TRBJ2-7; unclear D gene. The CDR3 is 12 residues long. Germline values: CDR1 MDHEN, CDR2 SYDVKM. V lost 5 bases, J lost 2 bases, and 7 bases lay in between. The chain's CDR3 is CASSTPTYEQYF. DNA of the CDR3: TGTGCCAGCAGTACACCAACCTACGAGCAGTACTTC.

Only one count was recorded for this clone. V and J are TRBV28 and TRBJ2-5; D is ambiguous. Germline values: CDR1 MDHEN, CDR2 SYDVKM. This CDR3 is 13 amino acids long. Trimming removed 2 bases at V and 6 bases at J, with 10 bases between. CDR3 protein: CASSLIGRKTQYF. In DNA, the CDR3 is TGTGCCAGCAGTTTAATCGGCAGGAAGACCCAGTACTTC.

V is TRBV5-1 and J is TRBJ2-7, with 9 bases matching TRBD1. The CDR3 has 16 amino acids. V dropped 2 bases and J dropped 6; count of bases not matched to a gene: 12. Germline CDR1 SGHRS, CDR2 YFSETQ. CDR3 sequence: CASSFSPPGQGFEQYF. The CDR3 DNA sequence: TGCGCCAGCAGCTTTTCCCCTCCGGGACAGGGCTTCGAGCAGTACTTC.

This chain uses TRBV6-5 with TRBJ2-5; 7 bases match TRBD2. With 0 bases clipped from V and 4 bases from J, the junction kept 8 bases outside the gene matches. This CDR3 comprises 16 residues. Germline CDR1 reads MNHEY; CDR2 reads SVGAGI. In DNA form, the CDR3 reads TGTGCCAGCAGTTACTCGAGAGGCGGGGGAGGAGAGACCCAGTACTTC. It yields the protein CASSYSRGGGGETQYF.

The chain combines TRBV4-1 with TRBJ2-4; tentatively, D is TRBD2 (6 bases). V lost 3 bases and J 1 base, leaving 10 bases between the germline ends. Germline assignment: CDR1 MGHRA and CDR2 YSYEKL. The CDR3 contains 15 residues. The CDR3 sequence is CASSHPGEAKNIQYF. CDR3 nucleotides: TGCGCCAGCAGCCACCCGGGGGAGGCCAAAAACATTCAGTACTTC.

This sequence joins TRBV6-1 and TRBJ1-1, with D maybe TRBD1 (5 bases). V lost 5 bases and J lost 0, with 10 bases in between. The CDR3 loop spans 14 amino acids. The germline CDR1 and CDR2 sequences are MNHNS and SASEGT. Here the CDR3 DNA reads TGTGCCAGCAGTTTCGGGGGGATGAACACTGAAGCTTTCTTT. Translation: CASSFGGMNTEAFF.

The genes are TRBV7-9 and TRBJ2-1; D is perhaps TRBD1 (7 bases). From germline, CDR1 is SEHNR and CDR2 FQNEAQ (reference sequence). There are 15 residues in the CDR3. V was cut by 2 bases and J by 4 bases, with 12 bases left in between. The CDR3 bases are TGTGCCAGCAGCTTACCCGCAGGGGGGTACAATGAGCAGTTCTTC. Its translation is CASSLPAGGYNEQFF. Drawing the rest from reference TRBV7-9 and TRBJ2-1, the complete variable domain is DTGVSQNPRHKITKRGQNVTFRCDPISEHNRLYWYRQTLGQGPEFLTYFQNEAQLEKSRLLSDRFSAERPKGSFSTLEIQRTEQGDSAMYLCASSLPAGGYNEQFFGPGTRLTVL.

V gene TRBV6-8 combines with J gene TRBJ1-4; 9 bases line up with TRBD1. This CDR3 contains 16 residues. Germline CDR1 reads MNHGY; CDR2 reads SAAAGT. V was pared by 6 bases and J by 7 bases, with 12 bases of the junction left unmatched. The CDR3 loop reads CASRNPRDREPEKLFF. CDR3 DNA sequence: TGTGCCAGCAGGAACCCCCGGGACAGGGAGCCTGAAAAACTGTTTTTT.

A few counts support this clone. The chain couples TRBV7-9 to TRBJ1-3, with no clear D. Deletions cut 4 bases from V and 0 bases from J, with 13 bases between. The CDR3 runs to 16 residues. CDR1 is SEHNR, CDR2 FQNEAQ, per germline (reference sequence). In nucleotides, the CDR3 is TGTGCCAGCAGCTCCACTGACGGACTCTCTGGAAACACCATATATTTT. This translates into CASSSTDGLSGNTIYF.

The V and J genes are TRBV18 and TRBJ2-4; D not resolved. The CDR3 is 15 amino acids. The V gene lost 3 bases and the J gene lost 0 bases, with 9 bases spanning the gap. Germline lookup yields CDR1 KGHSH and CDR2 LQKENI. For the CDR3, the DNA is TGTGCCAGCTCACCGGCCACCCTAGCCAAAAACATTCAGTACTTC. Translated: CASSPATLAKNIQYF.

The chain couples TRBV19 to TRBJ1-2; no firm D call. V dropped 1 base and J dropped 2 bases, with 8 bases sitting between them. The germline V gene encodes CDR1 LNHDA and CDR2 SQIVND (reference sequence). This CDR3 contains 14 residues. CDR3: CASSIGEFNYGYTF. The CDR3 nucleotides are TGTGCCAGTAGTATAGGGGAATTCAACTATGGCTACACCTTC.

CDR3: CASSLSGSGEKLFF. As DNA, the CDR3 is TGCGCCAGCAGCTTGTCTGGAAGTGGTGAAAAACTGTTTTTT. J is TRBJ1-4 and V is TRBV5-1, with no clear D. Germline V gives CDR1 SGHRS, CDR2 YFSETQ. The germline V and J ends were trimmed by 1 base and 7 bases, with 11 bases remaining between them. The CDR3 consists of 14 residues.

This clone has just one count. The chain uses TRBV4-1 and TRBJ2-5; D might be TRBD1 (5 bases). Trimming took off 0 bases at V and 1 base at J, with 12 bases between the two ends. The CDR3 covers 16 residues. Germline V gene data show CDR1 as MGHRA and CDR2 as YSYEKL. As DNA, the CDR3 is TGCGCCAGCAGCCAAGAGACCCTGACAGTCCAAGAGACCCAGTACTTC. This sequence encodes CASSQETLTVQETQYF.

The chain couples TRBV7-9 to TRBJ2-3; TRBD2 matches at 12 bases. This CDR3 has 15 amino acids. V gave up 1 base and J gave up 7 bases; unmatched junction bases: 3. The germline V gene encodes CDR1 SEHNR and CDR2 FQNEAQ (reference sequence). As DNA, the CDR3 is TGTGCCAGCAGCTTAGGACTAGCGGGAGTGAATACGCAGTATTTT. Its translation: CASSLGLAGVNTQYF. Looking up the rest from reference TRBV7-9 and TRBJ2-3 gives the full variable domain: DTGVSQNPRHKITKRGQNVTFRCDPISEHNRLYWYRQTLGQGPEFLTYFQNEAQLEKSRLLSDRFSAERPKGSFSTLEIQRTEQGDSAMYLCASSLGLAGVNTQYFGPGTRLTVL.

The chain combines TRBV19 with TRBJ1-1, with D perhaps matching TRBD1 (5 bases). CDR1 and CDR2 (germline): LNHDA, SQIVND (reference sequence). The CDR3 spans 14 residues. Trimming cost V 4 bases and J 5 bases, with 14 bases left between them. The CDR3 DNA sequence: TGTGCCAGTAGTACCCCCGGGGGGTGGACTGAAGCTTTCTTT. Translating gives CASSTPGGWTEAFF.

CDR3 sequence reads: CASSSAGLSGETQYF. For the CDR3, the DNA is TGTGCCAGCAGCTCGGCGGGACTCAGTGGAGAGACCCAGTACTTC. The chain joins TRBV9 to TRBJ2-5, with D possibly being TRBD2 (6 bases). V lost 4 bases and J lost 4, with 17 bases in between. The V gene's germline CDR1 is SGDLS and CDR2 YYNGEE. CDR3 length: 15 amino acids.

The chain's CDR3 is CASSRGTSGSTDTQYF. The CDR3 coding sequence is TGTGCCAGCAGTCGCGGGACTAGCGGGTCTACAGATACGCAGTATTTT. This chain links TRBV27 with TRBJ2-3, with 12 bases fitting TRBD2. The germline V gene encodes CDR1 MNHEY and CDR2 SMNVEV (reference sequence). The CDR3 consists of 16 residues. J lost 3 bases, V lost 5 bases, and 6 bases had no gene match.